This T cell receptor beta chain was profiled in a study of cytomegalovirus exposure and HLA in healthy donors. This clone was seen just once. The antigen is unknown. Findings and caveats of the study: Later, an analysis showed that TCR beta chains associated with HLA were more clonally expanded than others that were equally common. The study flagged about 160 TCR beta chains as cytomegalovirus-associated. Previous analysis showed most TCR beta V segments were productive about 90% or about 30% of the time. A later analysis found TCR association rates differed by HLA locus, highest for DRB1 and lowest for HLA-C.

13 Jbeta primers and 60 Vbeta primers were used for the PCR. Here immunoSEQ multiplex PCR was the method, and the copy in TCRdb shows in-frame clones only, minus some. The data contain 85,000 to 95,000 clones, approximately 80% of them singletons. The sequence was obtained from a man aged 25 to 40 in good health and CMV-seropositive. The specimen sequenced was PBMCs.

Here the CDR3 reads CASSPLEENYEQYF. In DNA, the CDR3 is TGTGCCAGCAGCCCCCTGGAGGAAAACTACGAGCAGTACTTC. The rearrangement uses TRBV7-6 and TRBJ2-7, with D perhaps matching TRBD2 (5 bases). The CDR3 is made up of 14 amino acids. Trimming removed 5 bases from V and 3 bases from J, with 14 bases in between. Germline CDR1 reads SGHVS; CDR2 reads FNYEAQ.